This T cell receptor (beta chain) is from a study of blood T cell repertoires in COVID-19. Libraries were prepared by immunoSEQ multiplex PCR; TCRdb keeps only in-frame clonotypes and omits some of them. The sample carries 300,000 to 400,000 clones, about 90% recorded once. The V and J ends lost 8 bases and 7 bases respectively, with 14 bases between them. Germline V gene lookup returns CDR1 LNHNV and CDR2 YYDKDF (reference sequence). This CDR3 is 12 amino acids long. Material for sequencing was peripheral blood. This receptor was obtained from a woman aged 70-85 years with COVID-19, enrolled during active disease. The chain employs TRBV15 and TRBJ2-5; D may be TRBD1 (5 bases). The CDR3 region has the DNA TGTGCCACCCGTGACAGTACGGGGACCCAGTACTTC. Its translation is CATRDSTGTQYF. Supplemented by reference TRBV15 and TRBJ2-5, the full variable domain reads DAMVIQNPRYQVTQFGKPVTLSCSQTLNHNVMYWYQQKSSQAPKLLFHYYDKDFNNEADTPDNFQSRRPNTSFCFLDIRSPGLGDTAMYLCATRDSTGTQYFGPGTRLLVL.